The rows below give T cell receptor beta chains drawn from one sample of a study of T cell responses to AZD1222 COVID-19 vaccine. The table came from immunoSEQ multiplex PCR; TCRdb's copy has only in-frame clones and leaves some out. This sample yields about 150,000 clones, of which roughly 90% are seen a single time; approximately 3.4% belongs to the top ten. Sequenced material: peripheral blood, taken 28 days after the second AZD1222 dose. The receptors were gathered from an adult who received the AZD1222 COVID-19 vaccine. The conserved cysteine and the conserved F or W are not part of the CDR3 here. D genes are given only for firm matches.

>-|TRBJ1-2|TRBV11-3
ASSSGQYYGYT
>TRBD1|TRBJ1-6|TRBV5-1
ASSAGQTLLGNSPLH
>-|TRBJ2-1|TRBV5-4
ASSAGGGNFEQF
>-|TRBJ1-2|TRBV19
ASSLRDSVVAYGYT
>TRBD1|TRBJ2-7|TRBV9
ASSALGQGAYEQY
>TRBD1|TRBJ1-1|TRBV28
ASSLGWGTGAFSEAF
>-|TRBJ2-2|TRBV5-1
ASKSRTDVGELF
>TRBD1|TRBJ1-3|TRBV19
ASSRDRGSDTIY
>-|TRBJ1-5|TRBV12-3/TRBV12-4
ASSLQGRQPQH
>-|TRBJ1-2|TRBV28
ASSLANSRQHGYT
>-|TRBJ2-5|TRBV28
ASSPRGGETQY
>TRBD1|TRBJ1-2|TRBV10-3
AISENRDRAYGYT
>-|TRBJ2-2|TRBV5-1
ASSLAGTYTGELF
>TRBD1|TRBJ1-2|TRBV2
ASGQGAGGYT
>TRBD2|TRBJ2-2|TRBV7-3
ASSASGRAGTGELF
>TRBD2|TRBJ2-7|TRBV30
AWSSERASGTYEQY
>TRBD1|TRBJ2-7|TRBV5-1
ASSLAGTGALEQY
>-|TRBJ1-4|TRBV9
ASSVDGNEKLF
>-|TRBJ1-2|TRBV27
ASSFGLLDGYT
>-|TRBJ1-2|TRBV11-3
ASSLGQNYGYT
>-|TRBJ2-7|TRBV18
ASSPSSPVQVNEQY
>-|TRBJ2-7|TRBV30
AWSGIRYEQY
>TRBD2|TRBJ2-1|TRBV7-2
ASRTAGGAYNEQF
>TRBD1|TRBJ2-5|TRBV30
AWSVRGQQETQY
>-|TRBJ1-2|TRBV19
ASSIRDTQEGYT
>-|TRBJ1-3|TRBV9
ASSVTPTRRSGNTIY
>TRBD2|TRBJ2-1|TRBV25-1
ASSELGTSGYNEQF
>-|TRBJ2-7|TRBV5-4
ASSLGQSYEQY
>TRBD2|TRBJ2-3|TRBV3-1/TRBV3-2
ASEPGLAGVWDTQY
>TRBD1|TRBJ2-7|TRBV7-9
ASSFWTGASEQY
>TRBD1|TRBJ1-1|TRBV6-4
ASRTQGTAGTEAF
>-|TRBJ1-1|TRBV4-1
ASSRMRNTEAF
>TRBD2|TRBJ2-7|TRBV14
ASSLFAGGLQYEQY
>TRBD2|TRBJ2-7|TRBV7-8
ASSPLTGGSSYEQY
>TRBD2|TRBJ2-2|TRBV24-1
ATGLAGMVNTGELF
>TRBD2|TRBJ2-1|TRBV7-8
ASSSLREGTNYNEQF
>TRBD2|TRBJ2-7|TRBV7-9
ASREIGGEQY